A single T cell receptor beta chain is shown here with its context. Its matching antigen is unknown. These data belong to a study of CD8+CD57+ T cells in acquired aplastic anemia. Across the study: Sorted CD4+ and CD8+ cells gave an average of 3.2 ug of DNA.

Per the germline V gene, CDR1 is SQVTM and CDR2 is ANQGSEA. CDR3 length equals 17 residues. The V segment lost 6 bases and the J segment 1 base; nucleotides outside the gene matches: 13. The patients chosen for sequencing had shown expansion of CD8+CD57+ cells (detected by flow cytometry). Every patient was diagnosed with severe acquired aplastic anemia. The study's findings and limits: Between the patient and control groups, CD8+ Simpson's diversity did not differ significantly. Overlap between patients and controls comprised roughly 28 CD8+ CDR3 sequences.

TCR beta VDJ and CDR3 were profiled, and genomic DNA was the template. TCRdb redid the calling of the reads with MiXCR, one entry per CDR3 protein. The data contain 300,000 or so distinct CDR3 sequences, roughly 59% of them singletons. V usage is TRBV29-1 and J usage is TRBJ2-1; 9 nucleotides agree with TRBD1. This receptor was obtained from a human donor with aplastic anemia. Sequences were obtained from sorted CD4+, CD8+, or CD8+CD57+ T cells (not recorded which) from PBMCs. CDR3 nucleotide sequence: TGCAGCGTGGGTTCGGACAGGGGACGGAGATCCTACAATGAGCAGTTCTTC. Translated, it gives CSVGSDRGRRSYNEQFF.